This T cell receptor (beta chain) originates from a study of T cell responses to AZD1222 COVID-19 vaccine. Measured with immunoSEQ multiplex PCR; TCRdb has only the in-frame clones, and not every one. The sample shows about 120,000 clones, 85% to 95% of them seen only once. This TCR was recovered from an adult in good health. Specimen: peripheral blood, collected on day 0 of AZD1222 vaccination.

This CDR3 reads CASSVAGTSGGPYNEQFF. The CDR3 nucleotides read TGTGCCAGCAGCGTAGCTGGGACTAGCGGGGGGCCCTACAATGAGCAGTTCTTC. This chain uses TRBV9 with TRBJ2-1; 15 bases match TRBD2. With 0 bases clipped from V and 2 bases from J, the junction kept 3 bases outside the gene matches. This CDR3 is 18 amino acids long. Germline lookup yields CDR1 SGDLS and CDR2 YYNGEE.